This passage covers 18 T cell receptor beta chains from one sample sequenced in a study of cytomegalovirus exposure and HLA in healthy donors. The study ran its PCR with 60 Vbeta and 13 Jbeta primers. Clones were sequenced by immunoSEQ multiplex PCR, and TCRdb holds only the in-frame ones, with some missing. This sample has a few hundred thousand clones, with approximately 80% found just once. The specimen was PBMCs. These receptors were collected from a man aged 25-45 years in good health and CMV-seronegative.

The chain is built from TRBV7-9 and TRBJ2-1; 9 bases are shared with TRBD1. The CDR3 extends over 14 amino acids. Germline trimming cut 0 bases from V and 7 bases from J; bases unmatched to any gene: 1. CDR1 is SEHNR, CDR2 FQNEAQ, per germline (reference sequence). CDR3 sequence: CASSLAGQGNEQFF. CDR3 bases: TGTGCCAGCAGCTTAGCTGGACAGGGGAATGAGCAGTTCTTC. The full variable domain, its missing parts supplied by reference TRBV7-9 and TRBJ2-1, is DTGVSQNPRHKITKRGQNVTFRCDPISEHNRLYWYRQTLGQGPEFLTYFQNEAQLEKSRLLSDRFSAERPKGSFSTLEIQRTEQGDSAMYLCASSLAGQGNEQFFGPGTRLTVL.

This chain uses TRBV7-9 with TRBJ1-4; D is unclear. Per germline, CDR1 SEHNR and CDR2 FQNEAQ (reference sequence). CDR3 length: 13 residues. Trimming took off 3 bases at V and 8 bases at J, with 10 bases between the two ends. This CDR3 is CASSFGAGEKLFF. CDR3 nucleotide sequence: TGTGCCAGCAGCTTCGGCGCGGGCGAAAAACTGTTTTTT.

J is TRBJ1-1 and V is TRBV29-1, with D possibly matching TRBD1 (5 bases). Germline V CDR1 and CDR2: SQVTM, ANQGSEA. This CDR3 is built from 12 residues. The V gene lost 7 bases and the J gene lost 7 bases, with 16 bases spanning the gap. The chain's CDR3 is CSADSTAFEAFF. CDR3 sequence (DNA): TGCAGCGCCGACAGTACAGCCTTTGAAGCTTTCTTT.

V is TRBV19 and J is TRBJ1-5; D is possibly TRBD1 (6 bases). This CDR3 comprises 16 residues. With 3 bases removed from V and 2 bases from J, the gap between germline ends came to 14 bases. Germline assignment: CDR1 LNHDA and CDR2 SQIVND (reference sequence). The CDR3 DNA is TGTGCCAGTAGTATTAGACAGGACTCGGGCAATCAGCCCCAGCATTTT. This codes for CASSIRQDSGNQPQHF.

The chain couples TRBV6-4 to TRBJ1-6; 7 positions agree with TRBD1. Trimming cost V 0 bases and J 9 bases; bases outside gene matches: 5. Germline-derived CDR1 and CDR2 are MRHNA and SNTAGT. This CDR3 is 15 amino acids long. CDR3 sequence reads: CASSDSTGISSPLHF. CDR3 DNA: TGTGCCAGCAGTGACTCGACAGGGATTAGTTCACCCCTCCACTTT.

The chain employs TRBV7-2 and TRBJ2-6, with TRBD2 matching 7 bases. Trimming removed 11 bases from V and 3 bases from J; junction bases left unmatched: 10. The length of the CDR3 is 15 residues. CDR1 and CDR2 from the germline V gene are SGHTA and FQGNSA. In nucleotides, the CDR3 is TGTGCCGGGCGGGGGAAAAGTAGTGGGGCCAACGTCCTGACTTTC. This codes for CAGRGKSSGANVLTF.

The V call is TRBV9, the J call TRBJ2-7, with D perhaps matching TRBD2 (6 bases). CDR1 SGDLS and CDR2 YYNGEE come from the germline V gene. V was cut by 0 bases and J by 1 base, with 11 bases left in between. The CDR3 covers 15 residues. The CDR3 sequence is CASSVGAGTSYEQYF. The CDR3 coding sequence is TGTGCCAGCAGCGTAGGGGCCGGGACTTCCTACGAGCAGTACTTC.

This rearrangement joins TRBV27 to TRBJ2-7, with 8 positions matching TRBD1. There are 18 residues in the CDR3. J lost 0 bases, V lost 6 bases, and 16 bases had no gene match. Germline values: CDR1 MNHEY, CDR2 SMNVEV (reference sequence). CDR3 DNA: TGTGCCAGCAGCTTGAGGATTCCCCGGGACAGGAGCTCCTACGAGCAGTACTTC. Translating gives CASSLRIPRDRSSYEQYF.

The V gene is TRBV6-6, the J gene TRBJ1-5; no definite D call. The CDR3 has 14 residues. Germline values: CDR1 MNHNY, CDR2 SVGAGI (reference sequence). V lost 1 base to trimming and J lost 3 bases, with 7 bases between them. The CDR3 reads CASSYFQNNQPQHF. The CDR3 DNA sequence: TGTGCCAGCAGTTACTTCCAGAACAATCAGCCCCAGCATTTT.

The chain has TRBV28 and TRBJ1-4; no reliable D call. This CDR3 region has 14 residues. V lost 1 base and J lost 11, with 14 bases in between. Germline V gene data show CDR1 as MDHEN and CDR2 as SYDVKM. The CDR3 nucleotides read TGTGCCAGCAGTTTATCCCCAGAACTAGGGAAACTGTTTTTT. It codes for CASSLSPELGKLFF.

The chain combines TRBV2 with TRBJ2-3; TRBD2 matches at 7 bases. Germline CDR1 and CDR2: SNHLY and FYNNEI. The V gene end was trimmed by 0 bases and the J gene end by 6 bases; junction bases not matched to a gene: 6. CDR3 size: 15 residues. For the CDR3, the DNA is TGTGCCAGCAGTGAAGCCGGACTAGGCCCCGATACGCAGTATTTT. It is translated as CASSEAGLGPDTQYF.

The chain uses TRBV27 and TRBJ2-7; 10 positions match TRBD1. The CDR3 extends over 14 amino acids. V was clipped by 4 bases and J by 6 bases; unmatched bases: 6. Germline CDR1 and CDR2: MNHEY and SMNVEV (reference sequence). CDR3 DNA sequence: TGTGCCAGCAGTTGGAAAGGACAGGGGGGCGAGCAGTACTTC. This sequence encodes CASSWKGQGGEQYF.

The J gene is TRBJ2-3, the V gene TRBV27; 8 bases map to TRBD1. There are 15 residues in the CDR3. V dropped 4 bases and J dropped 0; count of bases not matched to a gene: 3. Germline loops: CDR1 MNHEY, CDR2 SMNVEV (reference sequence). The CDR3 spells CASSWTGSSTDTQYF. The CDR3 region has the DNA TGTGCCAGCAGTTGGACAGGGTCTAGCACAGATACGCAGTATTTT.

V gene TRBV7-9 combines with J gene TRBJ2-5, with 8 positions matching TRBD1. CDR1 is SEHNR and CDR2 is FQNEAQ in the germline V gene (reference sequence). The CDR3 loop spans 15 amino acids. The V gene end was trimmed by 5 bases and the J gene end by 2 bases; junction bases not matched to a gene: 7. The CDR3 loop reads CASSPRQGPQETQYF. In nucleotides, the CDR3 is TGTGCCAGCAGCCCCAGACAGGGGCCTCAAGAGACCCAGTACTTC. Looking up the rest from reference TRBV7-9 and TRBJ2-5 gives the full variable domain: DTGVSQNPRHKITKRGQNVTFRCDPISEHNRLYWYRQTLGQGPEFLTYFQNEAQLEKSRLLSDRFSAERPKGSFSTLEIQRTEQGDSAMYLCASSPRQGPQETQYFGPGTRLLVL.

The rearrangement uses TRBV5-6 and TRBJ2-7; D gene ambiguous. V was shortened by 4 bases and J by 2 bases, with 10 bases between the two germline ends. Germline V gene lookup returns CDR1 SGHDT and CDR2 YYEEEE. The CDR3 is 13 residues long. The CDR3 protein is CASSETPAYEQYF. CDR3 coding DNA: TGTGCCAGCAGCGAGACTCCTGCCTACGAGCAGTACTTC. Based on the CDR3 plus reference TRBV5-6 and TRBJ2-7, the full variable domain is DAGVTQSPTHLIKTRGQQVTLRCSPKSGHDTVSWYQQALGQGPQFIFQYYEEEERQRGNFPDRFSGHQFPNYSSELNVNALLLGDSALYLCASSETPAYEQYFGPGTRLTVT.

The chain combines TRBV6-5 with TRBJ2-1; D is uncertain. Trimming cost V 6 bases and J 3 bases, with 3 bases left between them. Germline CDR1 MNHEY, CDR2 SVGAGI. CDR3 length: 11 residues. The CDR3 DNA is TGTGCCAGCAGCGTCTACAATGAGCAGTTCTTC. Encoded protein: CASSVYNEQFF.

In its sample, this clone was seen once. The chain has TRBV19 and TRBJ2-7; tentative D call: TRBD2 (6 bases). The V end was cut by 3 bases, the J end by 2 bases, with 14 bases between. Germline CDR1 is LNHDA and CDR2 is SQIVND (reference sequence). The CDR3 is made up of 15 amino acids. The DNA for the CDR3 is TGTGCCAGTAGTATCGCCAGCACGGGGGCCTACGAGCAGTACTTC. This gives the protein CASSIASTGAYEQYF. The entire variable domain, with the rest obtained from reference TRBV19 and TRBJ2-7, is as follows: DGGITQSPKYLFRKEGQNVTLSCEQNLNHDAMYWYRQDPGQGLRLIYYSQIVNDFQKGDIAEGYSVSREKKESFPLTVTSAQKNPTAFYLCASSIASTGAYEQYFGPGTRLTVT.

The chain recombines TRBV7-8 with TRBJ1-6, with 9 bases that match TRBD1. The V and J ends lost 5 bases and 7 bases, in that order; junction bases with no gene match: 6. Germline lookup yields CDR1 SGHVS and CDR2 FQNEAQ. The length of the CDR3 is 15 residues. CDR3 in DNA: TGTGCCAGCAGCAACGGGGACAGGGAGAATTCACCCCTCCACTTT. Its protein product is CASSNGDRENSPLHF.